These 18 T cell receptor beta chains came from one sample sequenced in a study of blood T cell repertoires in COVID-19. Assay used: immunoSEQ multiplex PCR; TCRdb lists only in-frame clones, some missing. The table includes approximately 90,000 clones, about 85% detected once. Sequencing was done on a sample of peripheral blood. The receptors were gathered from a middle-aged man with acute or convalescent COVID-19.

The rearrangement links TRBV7-6 to TRBJ1-5; the D is unclear. CDR3 size: 13 residues. V lost 5 bases, J lost 4 bases, and 9 bases lay in between. From germline, CDR1 is SGHVS and CDR2 FNYEAQ. In DNA, the CDR3 is TGTGCCAGCAGCCCCCGGGAGAATCAGCCCCAGCATTTT. Its translation: CASSPRENQPQHF.

This clone was observed a single time. V usage is TRBV4-3 and J usage is TRBJ1-4; weak D call: TRBD1 (6 bases). The CDR3 is made up of 16 amino acids. CDR1 and CDR2 from the germline V gene are LGHNA and YSLEER. Between the trimmed V and J ends, which lost 4 bases and 2 bases, there was a span of 14 bases. The CDR3 is CASSRNGGLTNEKLFF. CDR3 bases: TGCGCCAGCAGCCGTAACGGGGGGCTTACTAATGAAAAACTGTTTTTT.

This chain joins TRBV6-5 and TRBJ2-1; TRBD1 matches at 7 bases. Germline-derived CDR1 and CDR2 are MNHEY and SVGAGI. The CDR3 spans 14 residues. With V trimmed by 6 bases and J by 5 bases, 7 bases remained unmatched. The CDR3 sequence: CASRSTGLNNEQFF. CDR3 nucleotides: TGTGCCAGCAGGTCGACAGGGTTGAACAATGAGCAGTTCTTC.

The chain carries TRBV11-2 and TRBJ2-4; a weak D match, TRBD1 (6 bases). Germline V lookup: CDR1 SGHAT, CDR2 FQNNGV. V was cut by 3 bases and J by 0 bases, with 9 bases left in between. The CDR3 is 15 residues long. In DNA form, the CDR3 reads TGTGCCAGCAGCTTGCAGGGGCTAGCCAAAAACATTCAGTACTTC. The encoded protein is CASSLQGLAKNIQYF.

DNA for the CDR3: TGTGCCAGTACCGTCGGGGTAGGCGGAGACATTCAGTACTTC. The encoded protein is CASTVGVGGDIQYF. The chain links TRBV19 to TRBJ2-4; D is perhaps TRBD2 (5 bases). Germline V gene lookup returns CDR1 LNHDA and CDR2 SQIVND (reference sequence). The V gene lost 7 bases and the J gene lost 8 bases, with 18 bases spanning the gap. This CDR3 comprises 14 residues.

The rearrangement uses TRBV4-1 and TRBJ2-1; 7 bases match TRBD2. This CDR3 is built from 16 residues. Germline-derived CDR1 and CDR2 are MGHRA and YSYEKL. J lost 2 bases, V lost 1 base, and 5 bases had no gene match. CDR3 sequence reads: CASSQGLADTYNEQFF. The CDR3 DNA sequence: TGCGCCAGCAGCCAAGGGCTAGCGGACACCTACAATGAGCAGTTCTTC.

This clone was picked up a small number of times. V usage is TRBV28 and J usage is TRBJ2-1; TRBD1 might be the D (5 bases). Per the germline V gene, CDR1 is MDHEN and CDR2 is SYDVKM. Trimming left V 10 bases short and J 4 bases short, with 20 bases between. CDR3 length: 15 residues. CDR3 region: CATLTPAGNYNEQFF. The CDR3 DNA reads as TGTGCCACCCTGACCCCGGCAGGGAATTACAATGAGCAGTTCTTC. Combining the CDR3 with reference TRBV28 and TRBJ2-1 gives the whole variable domain DVKVTQSSRYLVKRTGEKVFLECVQDMDHENMFWYRQDPGLGLRLIYFSYDVKMKEKGDIPEGYSVSREKKERFSLILESASTNQTSMYLCATLTPAGNYNEQFFGPGTRLTVL.

The J gene is TRBJ1-2, the V gene TRBV7-2; D unresolved. CDR1 and CDR2 (germline): SGHTA, FQGNSA. V was cut by 5 bases and J by 5 bases, with 12 bases left in between. This CDR3 is built from 13 residues. This CDR3 is CASSAPGQYGYTF. CDR3 coding DNA: TGTGCCAGCAGCGCGCCTGGGCAGTATGGCTACACCTTC.

The chain joins TRBV9 to TRBJ2-2; the D gene is possibly TRBD2 (5 bases). V gave up 1 base and J gave up 0 bases, with 7 bases separating them. The CDR3 spans 15 residues. Germline CDR1 is SGDLS and CDR2 is YYNGEE. CDR3 region: CASSVPGTNTGELFF. CDR3 nucleotides: TGTGCCAGCAGCGTACCGGGGACGAACACCGGGGAGCTGTTTTTT.

This clone showed up just a few times. The chain couples TRBV5-5 to TRBJ1-1, with 10 bases matching TRBD1. The CDR3 runs 15 residues. CDR1 and CDR2 from the germline V gene are SGHKS and YYEKEE (reference sequence). With 4 bases clipped from V and 5 bases from J, the junction kept 8 bases outside the gene matches. The CDR3 DNA reads TGTGCCAGCAGCCCGCGACAGGGGGCGAGGACTGAAGCTTTCTTT. The encoded protein is CASSPRQGARTEAFF.

The chain is built from TRBV3-1 (or the pseudogene TRBV3-2) and TRBJ2-7; D possibly corresponds to TRBD1 (6 bases). This CDR3 spans 14 amino acids. The V gene's germline CDR1 is LGHDT and CDR2 YNNKEL (reference sequence). Trimming cost V 2 bases and J 1 base, with 9 bases left between them. The CDR3, as DNA: TGTGCCAGCAGCCAACCGGACAGTTCCTACGAGCAGTACTTC. This codes for CASSQPDSSYEQYF.

The chain carries TRBV5-1 and TRBJ1-2; D unclear. This CDR3 is 12 amino acids long. Trimming cost V 0 bases and J 4 bases, with 4 bases left between them. Per germline, CDR1 SGHRS and CDR2 YFSETQ. Written as DNA, the CDR3 is TGCGCCAGCAGCTTGGATAGCTATGGCTACACCTTC. Translation: CASSLDSYGYTF. The entire variable domain, with the rest obtained from reference TRBV5-1 and TRBJ1-2, is as follows: KAGVTQTPRYLIKTRGQQVTLSCSPISGHRSVSWYQQTPGQGLQFLFEYFSETQRNKGNFPGRFSGRQFSNSRSEMNVSTLELGDSALYLCASSLDSYGYTFGSGTRLTVV.

This clone occurred once. The chain carries TRBV19 and TRBJ1-6; 9 bases map to TRBD1. The CDR3 contains 16 residues. Germline V gene lookup returns CDR1 LNHDA and CDR2 SQIVND (reference sequence). The junction had 4 bases not matched to a gene; V was cut back by 0 bases and J by 7 bases. This chain's CDR3 is CASSIDRGQGNSPLHF. CDR3 coding DNA: TGTGCCAGTAGTATAGATCGAGGACAGGGGAATTCACCCCTCCACTTT.

A few counts support this clone. V and J are TRBV15 and TRBJ1-1; TRBD1 might be the D (6 bases). Deletions cut 3 bases from V and 11 bases from J, with 19 bases between. There are 14 residues in the CDR3. In germline, CDR1 is LNHNV, CDR2 YYDKDF (reference sequence). DNA of the CDR3: TGTGCCACCAGCAGGGGGGACAAGCGTCATGGGGCTTTCTTT. Protein sequence: CATSRGDKRHGAFF.

V usage is TRBV5-1 and J usage is TRBJ1-2; tentative D call: TRBD1 (6 bases). The CDR3 spans 15 residues. Germline V gene data show CDR1 as SGHRS and CDR2 as YFSETQ. V dropped 4 bases and J dropped 0 bases, with 13 bases sitting between them. The CDR3 nucleotides are TGCGCCAGCAGCACCGGGGACACTTCTAACTATGGCTACACCTTC. Its protein is CASSTGDTSNYGYTF.

The J gene is TRBJ1-1, the V gene TRBV3-1 (or the pseudogene TRBV3-2); 9 nucleotides line up with TRBD1. Looked up from germline, CDR1 is LGHDT and CDR2 is YNNKEL (reference sequence). The CDR3 consists of 14 residues. J lost 4 bases, V lost 5 bases, and 5 bases had no gene match. Here the CDR3 reads CASSGQGRATEAFF. The CDR3 nucleotides read TGTGCCAGCAGCGGACAGGGGAGGGCCACTGAAGCTTTCTTT.

The V call is TRBV6-5, the J call TRBJ1-2; tentatively, D is TRBD1 (6 bases). V lost 5 bases and J 3 bases, leaving 10 bases between the germline ends. The CDR3 contains 13 residues. Germline V gives CDR1 MNHEY, CDR2 SVGAGI. CDR3 in DNA: TGTGCCAGCAGTAAGGACAGTTACTATGGCTACACCTTC. Translation: CASSKDSYYGYTF.

The V and J genes are TRBV4-3 and TRBJ1-6, with D perhaps TRBD1 (5 bases). Between the trimmed V and J ends, which lost 1 base and 7 bases, there was a span of 11 bases. Germline V CDR1 and CDR2: LGHNA, YSLEER. CDR3 length equals 15 residues. This chain's CDR3 is CASSQVWGENSPLHF. The CDR3 bases are TGCGCCAGCAGCCAAGTTTGGGGGGAGAATTCACCCCTCCACTTT.